These T cell receptor beta chains were read from a single sample in a study of blood T cell repertoires in COVID-19. The assay was immunoSEQ multiplex PCR, and TCRdb's table has in-frame clones only and misses some. Of 100,000 or so clones listed, about 76% are singletons. Sequencing was done on a sample of peripheral blood. The receptors here all came from a man older than 75 with acute or convalescent COVID-19. The CDR3 runs from the conserved cysteine through the conserved F or W. A D gene is named only where the DNA matches it firmly. A row's size may be missing; if present it is once, few, many or a size class.

clone_size,v_call,d_call,j_call,cdr3_aa,cdr3_nt
-,TRBV5-4,-,TRBJ1-2,CASSSPYPEGYGYTF,TGTGCCAGCAGCTCACCATACCCGGAGGGCTATGGCTACACCTTC
-,TRBV6-6,TRBD1,TRBJ1-2,CASSPGTGGGYTF,TGTGCCAGCAGCCCGGGAACAGGGGGGGGCTACACCTTC
-,TRBV2,-,TRBJ1-3,CASSYSGGNTIYF,TGTGCCAGCAGCTATTCCGGTGGAAACACCATATATTTT
-,TRBV6-1,-,TRBJ1-2,CASSEAGEVPYGYTF,TGTGCCAGCAGTGAAGCTGGTGAGGTTCCCTATGGCTACACCTTC
-,TRBV28,-,TRBJ1-1,CASSNSETEAFF,TGTGCCAGCAGCAACTCCGAGACTGAAGCTTTCTTT
once,TRBV28,-,TRBJ1-6,CASSRGGVFYNSPLHF,TGTGCCAGCAGCCGTGGAGGGGTTTTCTATAATTCACCCCTCCACTTT
-,TRBV28,TRBD1,TRBJ1-2,CASSDRVLYYGYTF,TGTGCCAGCAGTGACAGGGTCCTCTACTATGGCTACACCTTC
-,TRBV6-2/TRBV6-3,-,TRBJ2-3,CASSSPRDFGTDTQYF,TGTGCCAGCAGTTCACCGCGGGACTTTGGCACAGATACGCAGTATTTT
-,TRBV28,TRBD2,TRBJ2-7,CASSKLAGSYEQYF,TGTGCCAGCAGTAAACTAGCGGGATCCTACGAGCAGTACTTC
-,TRBV6-2/TRBV6-3,-,TRBJ1-4,CASSWTRDEKLFF,TGTGCCAGCAGTTGGACTAGGGATGAAAAACTGTTTTTT
-,TRBV7-9,-,TRBJ1-1,CASSLRAGDTEAFF,TGTGCCAGCAGCTTGAGGGCCGGGGACACTGAAGCTTTCTTT
once,TRBV30,-,TRBJ1-6,CAWSAQGGRNSPLHF,TGTGCCTGGAGTGCCCAAGGAGGGCGGAATTCACCCCTCCACTTT
-,TRBV28,-,TRBJ2-7,CASSPPPSPRQYF,TGTGCCAGCAGTCCCCCGCCCTCTCCTAGGCAGTACTTC
-,TRBV6-5,-,TRBJ1-3,CASREAGDSGNTIYF,TGTGCCAGCAGAGAGGCGGGGGACTCTGGAAACACCATATATTTT
-,TRBV6-6,-,TRBJ2-5,CASRIYQETQYF,TGTGCCAGCAGAATCTACCAAGAGACCCAGTACTTC
-,TRBV11-1,TRBD1,TRBJ2-7,CASSFDRDQIYEQYF,TGTGCCAGCAGCTTTGACAGGGATCAGATCTACGAGCAGTACTTC
-,TRBV5-1,-,TRBJ2-5,CASTGRQPGETQYF,TGCGCCAGCACAGGGAGGCAGCCTGGAGAGACCCAGTACTTC
-,TRBV5-5,-,TRBJ1-6,CASSRIAGDNSPLHF,TGTGCCAGCAGCAGAATTGCAGGGGATAATTCACCCCTCCACTTT
-,TRBV6-5,TRBD1,TRBJ2-3,CASRLDRGSTDTQYF,TGTGCCAGCAGGCTAGACAGGGGGTCCACAGATACGCAGTATTTT
-,TRBV4-1,-,TRBJ1-2,CASSQDSQGLEGYTF,TGCGCCAGCAGCCAAGATTCACAGGGTCTGGAGGGCTACACCTTC
-,TRBV5-5,TRBD2,TRBJ2-1,CASSPRLASIDEQFF,TGTGCCAGCAGCCCGAGACTAGCTAGTATCGATGAGCAGTTCTTC
-,TRBV27,TRBD1,TRBJ2-4,CASKGQGKNIQYF,TGTGCCAGCAAGGGACAGGGCAAAAACATTCAGTACTTC
-,TRBV5-1,TRBD1,TRBJ2-5,CASSFTGTGSPETQYF,TGCGCCAGCAGCTTCACTGGGACAGGGTCGCCAGAGACCCAGTACTTC
-,TRBV21-1,-,TRBJ2-2,CASSNPRVPGELFF,TGTGCCAGCAGCAACCCCAGGGTCCCCGGGGAGCTGTTTTTT
-,TRBV7-6,TRBD2,TRBJ2-1,CASSLVGASGYNEQFF,TGTGCCAGCAGCTTAGTAGGGGCTAGCGGATACAATGAGCAGTTCTTC
-,TRBV6-2/TRBV6-3,-,TRBJ2-5,CASSPRRGEGETQYF,TGTGCCAGCAGCCCTCGGAGGGGGGAGGGCGAGACCCAGTACTTC
-,TRBV7-3,-,TRBJ2-2,CASSSLMDSLTGELFF,TGTGCCAGCAGCTCGTTGATGGACAGTCTCACCGGGGAGCTGTTTTTT
-,TRBV6-2/TRBV6-3,-,TRBJ2-1,CASSRTENEQFF,TGTGCCAGCAGTCGGACAGAAAATGAGCAGTTCTTC
-,TRBV5-1,TRBD1,TRBJ2-7,CASSSRQGRLGEQYF,TGCGCCAGCAGCTCCCGACAGGGGCGCCTTGGGGAGCAGTACTTC
few,TRBV18,TRBD1,TRBJ1-3,CASSRTGLNSGNTIYF,TGTGCCAGCTCAAGGACAGGGCTGAATTCTGGAAACACCATATATTTT
once,TRBV5-1,-,TRBJ2-3,CASSPTGTFTDTQYF,TGCGCCAGCAGCCCGACCGGGACTTTCACAGATACGCAGTATTTT
-,TRBV11-2,-,TRBJ1-1,CASSRTETEAFF,TGTGCCAGCAGCCGAACCGAGACTGAAGCTTTCTTT
-,TRBV18,TRBD2,TRBJ2-1,CASSPPVGRDYNEQFF,TGTGCCAGCTCACCACCGGTAGGGAGGGACTACAATGAGCAGTTCTTC
few,TRBV6-5,-,TRBJ2-7,CASSSSPAGTYEQYF,TGTGCCAGCAGTTCATCCCCGGCAGGGACCTACGAGCAGTACTTC
-,TRBV19,-,TRBJ2-1,CASTPTRSYPVIGLQFF,TGTGCCAGTACCCCTACTAGGTCTTACCCAGTGATAGGTCTGCAGTTCTTC
few,TRBV14,TRBD1,TRBJ1-1,CASSSQGITEAFF,TGTGCCAGCAGCTCACAGGGGATCACTGAAGCTTTCTTT
-,TRBV9,-,TRBJ1-6,CASSPGLPNSPLHF,TGTGCCAGCAGCCCGGGACTCCCAAATTCACCCCTCCACTTT
once,TRBV2,TRBD1,TRBJ2-2,CASTLTGGRFSGELFF,TGTGCCAGCACCCTGACAGGGGGGCGCTTCAGCGGGGAGCTGTTTTTT
-,TRBV6-1,TRBD1,TRBJ1-1,CASSEKGTVVGTEAFF,TGTGCCAGCAGTGAAAAGGGGACAGTCGTCGGCACTGAAGCTTTCTTT
-,TRBV30,-,TRBJ2-3,CAWSPGQVSQYF,TGTGCCTGGAGTCCGGGACAAGTGTCACAGTATTTT
-,TRBV9,TRBD1,TRBJ1-4,CASSESGTGARRLFF,TGTGCCAGCAGTGAATCCGGGACAGGGGCCCGGAGGCTGTTTTTT
many,TRBV28,TRBD2,TRBJ2-7,CASSFFGDSGGFYEQYF,TGTGCCAGCAGTTTTTTCGGGGATAGCGGGGGGTTCTACGAGCAGTACTTC
few,TRBV4-2,-,TRBJ1-1,CASSQDWRRAFF,TGTGCCAGCAGCCAAGATTGGAGGAGAGCTTTCTTT
-,TRBV30,-,TRBJ2-2,CAWSVRSSASLFF,TGTGCCTGGAGTGTACGATCTAGCGCCTCGCTGTTTTTT
-,TRBV5-1,-,TRBJ2-3,CASSPVGSGGADTQYF,TGCGCCAGCAGCCCTGTGGGTAGCGGAGGGGCAGATACGCAGTATTTT
-,TRBV27,TRBD1,TRBJ2-1,CASSLLSRGHNEQFF,TGTGCCAGCAGTTTATTATCCAGGGGGCACAATGAGCAGTTCTTC
-,TRBV4-1,TRBD2,TRBJ2-5,CASSQDPGDSGSQETQYF,TGCGCCAGCAGCCAAGATCCAGGGGATAGCGGGAGTCAAGAGACCCAGTACTTC
-,TRBV7-9,-,TRBJ2-1,CASSLGLANEQFF,TGTGCCAGCAGCTTAGGTCTGGCAAATGAGCAGTTCTTC
-,TRBV6-6,TRBD2,TRBJ2-7,CASRSSSGTYEQYF,TGTGCCAGCAGGTCCTCTAGCGGGACTTACGAGCAGTACTTC
-,TRBV18,-,TRBJ2-7,CASSPQGLGPYEQYF,TGTGCCAGCTCACCACAGGGGCTCGGGCCCTACGAGCAGTACTTC
-,TRBV7-3,TRBD1,TRBJ2-6,CASSLTGTDSSGANVLTF,TGTGCCAGCAGCTTGACCGGGACAGATAGCTCTGGGGCCAACGTCCTGACTTTC
-,TRBV18,-,TRBJ1-5,CASSGGEEQPQHF,TGTGCCAGCTCAGGAGGGGAAGAGCAGCCCCAGCATTTT
few,TRBV27,-,TRBJ2-6,CASSSRVVGNVLTF,TGTGCCAGCAGTTCCCGGGTAGTTGGTAACGTCCTGACTTTC
-,TRBV2,TRBD1,TRBJ1-5,CASSRDRGGNQPQHF,TGTGCCAGCAGTCGGGACAGGGGAGGCAATCAGCCCCAGCATTTT
-,TRBV11-2,-,TRBJ1-2,CASSPVIGTSYGYTF,TGTGCCAGCAGCCCAGTGATTGGGACATCCTATGGCTACACCTTC
-,TRBV27,TRBD2,TRBJ2-1,CASSLSGIYNEQFF,TGTGCCAGCAGTTTAAGCGGGATCTACAATGAGCAGTTCTTC
-,TRBV20-1,-,TRBJ1-1,CSASMGTSEAFF,TGCAGTGCTAGTATGGGCACAAGTGAAGCTTTCTTT
-,TRBV5-6,TRBD1,TRBJ1-2,CASSKQGAQGYTF,TGTGCCAGCAGCAAACAGGGGGCGCAAGGCTACACCTTC
many,TRBV18,-,TRBJ1-1,CASSPRKGQGWTEAFF,TGTGCCAGCTCACCACGTAAGGGGCAGGGGTGGACTGAAGCTTTCTTT
few,TRBV18,-,TRBJ1-6,CASSPRDKNSPLHF,TGTGCCAGCTCACCACGGGACAAAAATTCACCCCTCCACTTT